This T cell receptor beta chain came from a study of CXCR3-negative and CXCR3-positive naive CD8 T cells. Findings and limits, study-wide: Much lower diversity was found in memory CD8+ cells, while both naive subsets had comparably high diversity.

The libraries of TRB cDNA were constructed through 5' RACE using UMI labels. TCRdb re-called the 5' RACE reads and catalogs CDR3 proteins one per entry, DNA excluded. In all, the sample yields thousands of distinct CDR3 sequences. The CDR3 contains 12 residues. Per the germline V gene, CDR1 is PRHDT and CDR2 is FYEKMQ (reference sequence). This clonotype ranks as medium-sized in terms of frequency. Antigen unknown. The source is a human donor in good health. Some clones in this sample may be carry-over from other donors' samples. The J gene is TRBJ2-7, the V gene TRBV13; TCRdb calls TRBD1, which cannot be checked without DNA. Sequenced: naive CXCR3- CD8+ T cells from blood. The subset: CD45RO-CCR7+CD27+CD95- naive CD8+ T cells lacking CXCR3 (TNR3-). CDR3 loop: CASTSPGYEQYF.